Below are 2 T cell receptor beta chains sequenced from a single sample in a study of graft-versus-host responses after intestinal transplantation. Profiling relied on immunoSEQ multiplex PCR, and the TCRdb table lists in-frame clones only, not all of them. The profile shows 8,000 to 8,500 clones, more than 85% of them singletons. Material: PBMCs, obtained 11 days after intestinal transplantation. Every receptor here comes from a human patient who received an intestinal transplant, so some T cells may come from the graft donor.

The V gene is TRBV28, the J gene TRBJ2-7; TRBD1 matches at 7 bases. Germline lookup yields CDR1 MDHEN and CDR2 SYDVKM. The ends lost 10 bases at V and 5 bases at J; junction bases unmatched: 11. The CDR3 consists of 13 residues. In DNA, the CDR3 is TGTGCCACCATGAAGGGACAGCGAGACGAGCAGTACTTC. Translation gives CATMKGQRDEQYF.

The chain employs TRBV7-2 and TRBJ1-2, with TRBD1 as a possible D gene (5 bases). Germline loops: CDR1 SGHTA, CDR2 FQGNSA. The CDR3 spans 14 residues. Deletions cut 4 bases from V and 0 bases from J, with 9 bases between. CDR3 region: CASSSTVPNYGYTF. The DNA for the CDR3 is TGTGCCAGCAGCTCGACAGTCCCTAACTATGGCTACACCTTC.